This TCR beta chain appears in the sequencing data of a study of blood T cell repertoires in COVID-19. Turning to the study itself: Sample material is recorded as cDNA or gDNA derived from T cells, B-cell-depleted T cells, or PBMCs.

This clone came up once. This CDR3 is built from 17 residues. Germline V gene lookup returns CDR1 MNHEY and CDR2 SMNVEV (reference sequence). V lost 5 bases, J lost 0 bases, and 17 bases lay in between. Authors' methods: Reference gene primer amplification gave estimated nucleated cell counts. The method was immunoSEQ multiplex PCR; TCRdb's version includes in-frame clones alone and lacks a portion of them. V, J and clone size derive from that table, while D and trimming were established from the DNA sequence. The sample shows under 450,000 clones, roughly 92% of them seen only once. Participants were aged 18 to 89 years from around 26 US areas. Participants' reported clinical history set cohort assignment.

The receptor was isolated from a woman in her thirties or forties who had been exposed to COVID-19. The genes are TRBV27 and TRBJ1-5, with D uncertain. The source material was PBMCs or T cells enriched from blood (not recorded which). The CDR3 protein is CASSPFGGGDSNQPQHF. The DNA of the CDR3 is TGTGCCAGCAGTCCCTTCGGAGGCGGGGATAGCAATCAGCCCCAGCATTTT.